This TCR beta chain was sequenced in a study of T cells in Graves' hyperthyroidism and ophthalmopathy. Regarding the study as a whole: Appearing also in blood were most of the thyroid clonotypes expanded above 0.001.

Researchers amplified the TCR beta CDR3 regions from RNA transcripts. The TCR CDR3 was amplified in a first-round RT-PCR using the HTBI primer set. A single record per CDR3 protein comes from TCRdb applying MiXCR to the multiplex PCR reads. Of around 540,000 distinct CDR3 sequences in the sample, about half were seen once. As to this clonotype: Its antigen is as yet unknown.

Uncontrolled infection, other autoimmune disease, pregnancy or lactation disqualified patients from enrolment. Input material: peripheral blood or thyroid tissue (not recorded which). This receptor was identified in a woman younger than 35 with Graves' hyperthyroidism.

CDR3 residues: CAISAGGQGNYGYTF. DNA of the CDR3: TGTGCCATCAGTGCTGGGGGACAGGGGAACTATGGCTACACCTTC. The chain is built from TRBV10-3 and TRBJ1-2; TRBD1 matches at 10 bases. Trimming at V came to 4 bases and at J to 2 bases, leaving 4 bases not matched to a gene. Germline V gives CDR1 ENHRY, CDR2 SYGVKD. This CDR3 is built from 15 residues.